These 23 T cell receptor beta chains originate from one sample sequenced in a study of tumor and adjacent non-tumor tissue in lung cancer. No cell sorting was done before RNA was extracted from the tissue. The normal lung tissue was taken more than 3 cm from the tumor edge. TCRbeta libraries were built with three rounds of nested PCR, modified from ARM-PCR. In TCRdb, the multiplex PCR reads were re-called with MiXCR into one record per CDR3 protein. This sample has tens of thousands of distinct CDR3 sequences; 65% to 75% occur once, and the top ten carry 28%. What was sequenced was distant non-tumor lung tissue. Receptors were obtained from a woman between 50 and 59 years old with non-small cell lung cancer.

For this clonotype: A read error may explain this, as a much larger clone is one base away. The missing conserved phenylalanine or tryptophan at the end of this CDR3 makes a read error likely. The CDR3 DNA reads TGTGCCAGCAGTTTAATGGCGTTAAGCACAGATACGCAGTATTAT. This translates into CASSLMALSTDTQYY. The chain uses TRBV12-3 or TRBV12-4 and TRBJ2-3; D is ambiguous. The CDR3 covers 15 residues. V was trimmed by 2 bases and J by 0 bases, leaving 9 bases between them.

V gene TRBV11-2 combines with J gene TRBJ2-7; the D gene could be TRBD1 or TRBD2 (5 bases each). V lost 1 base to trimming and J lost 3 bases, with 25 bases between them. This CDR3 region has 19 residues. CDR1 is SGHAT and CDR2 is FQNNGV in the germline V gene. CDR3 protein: CASSLVPTRGPREHYEQYF. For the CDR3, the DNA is TGTGCCAGCAGCTTAGTCCCTACGAGGGGCCCAAGGGAGCACTACGAGCAGTACTTC. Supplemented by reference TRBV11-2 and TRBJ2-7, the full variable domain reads EAGVAQSPRYKIIEKRQSVAFWCNPISGHATLYWYQQILGQGPKLLIQFQNNGVVDDSQLPKDRFSAERLKGVDSTLKIQPAKLEDSAVYLCASSLVPTRGPREHYEQYFGPGTRLTVT.

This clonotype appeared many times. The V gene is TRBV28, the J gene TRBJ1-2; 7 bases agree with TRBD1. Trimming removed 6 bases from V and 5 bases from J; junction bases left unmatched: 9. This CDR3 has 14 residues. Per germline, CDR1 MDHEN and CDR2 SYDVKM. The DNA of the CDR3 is TGTGCCAGCAGGGGGACAGCTAAGGAGTATGGCTACACCTTC. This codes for CASRGTAKEYGYTF.

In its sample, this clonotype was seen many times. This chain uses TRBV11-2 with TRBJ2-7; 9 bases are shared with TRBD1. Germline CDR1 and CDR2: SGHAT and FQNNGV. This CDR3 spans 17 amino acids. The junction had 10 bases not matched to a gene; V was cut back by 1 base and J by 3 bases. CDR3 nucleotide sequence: TGTGCCAGCAGCTTAGTTGGGGCCGGGACAGGGCTCTACGAGCAGTACTTC. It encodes CASSLVGAGTGLYEQYF.

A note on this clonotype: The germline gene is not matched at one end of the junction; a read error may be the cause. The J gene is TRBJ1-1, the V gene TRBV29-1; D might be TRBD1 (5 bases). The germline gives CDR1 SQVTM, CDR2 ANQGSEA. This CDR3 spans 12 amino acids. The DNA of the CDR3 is TGCTGCATAAAGAGGGAGGACACCGAAGCTTTCTTT. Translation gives CCIKREDTEAFF.

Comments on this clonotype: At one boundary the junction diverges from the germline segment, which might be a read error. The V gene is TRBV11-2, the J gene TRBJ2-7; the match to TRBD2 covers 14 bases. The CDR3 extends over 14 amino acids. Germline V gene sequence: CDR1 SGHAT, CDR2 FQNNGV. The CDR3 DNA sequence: TGTGCCAGCGGGGGACTAGCGGGAGCCTACGATCAGTACTTC. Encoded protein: CASGGLAGAYDQYF.

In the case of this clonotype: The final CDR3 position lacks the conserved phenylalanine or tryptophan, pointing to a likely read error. The CDR3 DNA sequence: TGTGCCAGCAGTTTAGGGACAAGCGGCTACAATGAGCAGTTCCTC. Translation: CASSLGTSGYNEQFL. The V call is TRBV28, the J call TRBJ2-1; D might be TRBD1 (6 bases). CDR3 size: 15 residues. Trimming stripped 2 bases from V and 3 bases from J, with 11 bases between. Germline values: CDR1 MDHEN, CDR2 SYDVKM.

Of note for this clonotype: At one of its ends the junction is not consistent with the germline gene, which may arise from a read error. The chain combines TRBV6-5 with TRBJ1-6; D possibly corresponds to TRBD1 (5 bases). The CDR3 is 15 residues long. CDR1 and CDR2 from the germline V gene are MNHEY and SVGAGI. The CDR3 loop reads CASCYTTGTNSPLHF. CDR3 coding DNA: TGTGCCAGCTGTTACACTACAGGTACTAATTCACCCCTCCACTTT.

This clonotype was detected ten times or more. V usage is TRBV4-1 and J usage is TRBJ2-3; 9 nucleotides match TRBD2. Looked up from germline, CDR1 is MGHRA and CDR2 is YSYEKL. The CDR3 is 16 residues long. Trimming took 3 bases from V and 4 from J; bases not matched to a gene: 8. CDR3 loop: CASSQSISGSSDTQYF. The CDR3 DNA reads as TGCGCCAGCAGCCAGTCCATTAGCGGGAGCTCAGATACGCAGTATTTT.

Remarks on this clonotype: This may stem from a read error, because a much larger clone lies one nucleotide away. The CDR3 bases are TGTGCCAGCAGTGAAGGAGGGGGGTCCCGCAATCAGCCCCAGCATTTT. This encodes CASSEGGGSRNQPQHF. The chain uses TRBV6-1 and TRBJ1-5; tentatively, D is TRBD1 (6 bases). The CDR3 has 16 residues. V dropped 1 base and J dropped 2 bases, with 12 bases sitting between them. The V gene's germline CDR1 is MNHNS and CDR2 SASEGT.

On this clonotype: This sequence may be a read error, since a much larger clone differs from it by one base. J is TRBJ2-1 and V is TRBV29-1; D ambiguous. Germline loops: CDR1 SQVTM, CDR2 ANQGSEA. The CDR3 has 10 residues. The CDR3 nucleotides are TGCAGCGTGGGTGGCAATGAGCGGTTCTTC. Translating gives CSVGGNERFF.

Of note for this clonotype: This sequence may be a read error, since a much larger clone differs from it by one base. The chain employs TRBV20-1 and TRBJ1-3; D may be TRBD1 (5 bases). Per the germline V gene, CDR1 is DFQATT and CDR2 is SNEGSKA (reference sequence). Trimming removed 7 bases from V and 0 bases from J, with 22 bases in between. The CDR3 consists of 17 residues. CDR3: CSGKARQRLHSGNTIYF. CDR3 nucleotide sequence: TGCAGTGGTAAGGCCCGACAGAGACTCCACTCTGGAAACACCATATATTTT.

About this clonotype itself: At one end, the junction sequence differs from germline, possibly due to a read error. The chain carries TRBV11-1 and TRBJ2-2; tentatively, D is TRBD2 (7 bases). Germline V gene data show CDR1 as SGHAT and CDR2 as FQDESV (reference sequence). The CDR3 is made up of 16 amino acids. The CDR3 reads CASSLRGRQNTGGLLF. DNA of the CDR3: TGTGCCAGCAGCCTACGGGGGAGACAGAACACCGGGGGGCTGTTATTT.

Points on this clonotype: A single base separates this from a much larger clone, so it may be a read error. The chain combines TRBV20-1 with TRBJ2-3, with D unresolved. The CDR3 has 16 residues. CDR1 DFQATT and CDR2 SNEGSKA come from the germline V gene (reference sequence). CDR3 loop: CIARDPRSDSSGTQYF. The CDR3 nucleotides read TGCATTGCTAGAGACCCACGTTCCGATAGTTCGGGTACGCAGTATTTT.

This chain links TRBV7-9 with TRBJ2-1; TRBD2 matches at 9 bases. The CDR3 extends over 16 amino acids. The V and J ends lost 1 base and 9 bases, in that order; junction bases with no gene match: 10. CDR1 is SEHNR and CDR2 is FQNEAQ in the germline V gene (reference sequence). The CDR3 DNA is TGTGCCAGCAGCTTAGGAGTCGCGGGAGGGCCCCGTGAGCAGTTCTTC. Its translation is CASSLGVAGGPREQFF.

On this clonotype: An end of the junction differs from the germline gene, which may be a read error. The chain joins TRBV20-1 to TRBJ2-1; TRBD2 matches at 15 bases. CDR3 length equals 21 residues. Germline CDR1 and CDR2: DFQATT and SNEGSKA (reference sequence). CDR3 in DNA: TGCAGTGCTAGTTCGATCGGGGGACAGGGACTAGCGGGAGGACGGGGTAATGGGCAGTTCTTC. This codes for CSASSIGGQGLAGGRGNGQFF.

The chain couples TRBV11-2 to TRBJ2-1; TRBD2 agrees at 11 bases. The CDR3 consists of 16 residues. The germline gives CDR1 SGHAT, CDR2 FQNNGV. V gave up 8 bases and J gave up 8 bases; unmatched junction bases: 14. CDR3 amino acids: CASGRMVLAGDDEQFF. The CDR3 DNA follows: TGTGCCAGCGGCCGGATGGTACTAGCGGGGGACGATGAGCAGTTCTTC.

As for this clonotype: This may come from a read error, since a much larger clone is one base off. CDR3 DNA sequence: TGCAGTGCCCCCGAGGGCGGGAGTGCCGTAAATACGCAGTATTTT. Translating gives CSAPEGGSAVNTQYF. The chain is built from TRBV20-1 and TRBJ2-3, with 7 bases identical to TRBD2. J gave up 7 bases and V 6 bases, and 16 bases lay outside the gene matches. In germline, CDR1 is DFQATT, CDR2 SNEGSKA (reference sequence). CDR3 length equals 15 residues.

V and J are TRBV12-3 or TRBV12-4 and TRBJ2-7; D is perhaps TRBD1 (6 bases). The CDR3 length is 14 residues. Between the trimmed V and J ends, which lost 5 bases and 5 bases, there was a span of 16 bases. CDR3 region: CASSINRETHEQYF. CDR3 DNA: TGTGCCAGCAGTATAAACAGGGAAACCCACGAGCAGTACTTC.

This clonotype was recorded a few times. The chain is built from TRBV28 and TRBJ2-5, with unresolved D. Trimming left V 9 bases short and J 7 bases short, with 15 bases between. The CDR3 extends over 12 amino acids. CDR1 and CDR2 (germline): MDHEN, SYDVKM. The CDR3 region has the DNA TGTGCCAGAAGTCCCTTACTCGGGACCCAGTACTTC. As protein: CARSPLLGTQYF.

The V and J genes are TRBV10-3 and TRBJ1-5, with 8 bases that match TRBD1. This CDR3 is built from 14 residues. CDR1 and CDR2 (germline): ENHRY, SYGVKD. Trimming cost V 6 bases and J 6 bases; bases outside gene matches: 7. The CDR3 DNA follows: TGTGCCATCAGCGACGGACAGGGTTTTCAGCCCCAGCATTTT. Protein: CAISDGQGFQPQHF.

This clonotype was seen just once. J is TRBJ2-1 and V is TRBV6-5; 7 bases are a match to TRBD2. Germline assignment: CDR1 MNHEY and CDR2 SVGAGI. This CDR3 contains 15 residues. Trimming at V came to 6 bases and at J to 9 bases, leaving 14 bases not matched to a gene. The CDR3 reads CASRIRTRGSGEQFF. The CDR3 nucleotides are TGTGCCAGCAGAATTCGGACTAGAGGGTCGGGTGAGCAGTTCTTC.

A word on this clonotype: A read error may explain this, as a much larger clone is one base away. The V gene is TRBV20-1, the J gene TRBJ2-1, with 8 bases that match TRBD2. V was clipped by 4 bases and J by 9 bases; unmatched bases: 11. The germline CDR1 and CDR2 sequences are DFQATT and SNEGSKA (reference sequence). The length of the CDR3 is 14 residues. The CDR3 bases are TGCAGTGCTATAAGCGGGAGTGTAGAGGGTGAGCAGTTCTTC. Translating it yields CSAISGSVEGEQFF.